This entry concerns a single T cell receptor (beta chain). As yet, its antigen is unknown. The CDR3 regions of TCR beta were amplified from RNA transcripts. The primer set for the first-round RT-PCR of the TCR CDR3 was HTBI. One entry per CDR3 protein results from TCRdb running MiXCR on the multiplex PCR reads. Here the sample spans 400,000 to 600,000 distinct CDR3 sequences, less than 25% being singletons. Absence of ophthalmopathy progression within 18 months defined stable Graves' hyperthyroidism. Hyperthyroidism was newly diagnosed in patients aged 18 to 65 (duration under 2 months). Exclusion of patients followed from uncontrolled infection, other autoimmune disease, pregnancy or lactation. The data were obtained in a study of T cells in Graves' hyperthyroidism and ophthalmopathy. Study-wide points: Most thyroid clonotypes expanded above 0.001 were also detected in blood.

The CDR3 sequence is 14 residues long. The ends were cut back, 6 bases at V and 6 bases at J, with 18 bases in the middle. The sequence derives from a man between 18 and 35 years old with Graves' hyperthyroidism. The sample taken for sequencing was blood. The chain joins TRBV12-3 or TRBV12-4 to TRBJ2-7, with a possible D match to TRBD2 (5 bases). The CDR3 loop reads CASSPTNGFGEQYF. For the CDR3, the DNA is TGTGCCAGCAGCCCGACTAACGGTTTTGGCGAGCAGTACTTC.